This T cell receptor (beta chain) was sequenced in a study of T cells in women clearing cervical HPV infection. Across the study: For cases, blood was sampled a median 149 days after lesion detection, interquartile range about 90 to 200 days. Only a few women had HLA typing results available.

Points from the study as a whole: Richness plus V gene abundances separated cases from controls with AUC around 0.79.

Average input was about 1,200 ng genomic DNA for immunoSEQ TCR beta CDR3 amplification. Profiled with immunoSEQ multiplex PCR; TCRdb holds only in-frame clones, not every one. The table lists around 46,000 clones. Remarks on this clone: Its antigen is not identified.

The material sequenced was blood buffy coat. The receptor was derived from a woman between 18 and 70 years old with a cervical HPV16 infection that either progressed to CIN3+ or cleared (not recorded which).

The CDR3 DNA, read in part, is TGTGCCTGGAATAAGGGGGAGCTATCGGGGGAG. It specifies CAWNKGELSGE. From start to end, the CDR3 is CAWNKGELSGELFF. The chain uses TRBV30 and TRBJ2-2; D possibly corresponds to TRBD1 (6 bases). With the read ending 3 residues before the CDR3 end, the germline J gene is used to fill in that end. Trimming shortened V by 4 bases and J by 8 bases, and 17 bases separated the two germline ends. This CDR3 region has 14 residues. The germline V gene has CDR1 GTSNPN and CDR2 SVGIG (reference sequence).